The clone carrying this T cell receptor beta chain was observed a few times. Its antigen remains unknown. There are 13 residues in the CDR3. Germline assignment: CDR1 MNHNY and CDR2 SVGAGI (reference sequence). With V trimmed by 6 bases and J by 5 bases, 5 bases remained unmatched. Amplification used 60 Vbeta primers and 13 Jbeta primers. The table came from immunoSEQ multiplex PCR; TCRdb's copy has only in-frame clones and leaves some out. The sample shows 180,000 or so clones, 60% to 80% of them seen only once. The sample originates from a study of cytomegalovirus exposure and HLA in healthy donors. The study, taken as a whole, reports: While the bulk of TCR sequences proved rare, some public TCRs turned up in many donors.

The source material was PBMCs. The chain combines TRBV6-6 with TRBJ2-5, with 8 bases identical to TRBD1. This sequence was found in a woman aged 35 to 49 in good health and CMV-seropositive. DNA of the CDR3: TGTGCCAGCAGGCCCCAGGGGGCGGAGACCCAGTACTTC. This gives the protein CASRPQGAETQYF.